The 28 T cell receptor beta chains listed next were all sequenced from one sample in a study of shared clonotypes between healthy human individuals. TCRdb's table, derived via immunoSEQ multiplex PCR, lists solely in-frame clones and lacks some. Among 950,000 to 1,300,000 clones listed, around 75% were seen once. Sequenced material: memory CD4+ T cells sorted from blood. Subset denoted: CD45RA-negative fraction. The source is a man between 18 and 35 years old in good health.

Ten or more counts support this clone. In nucleotides, the CDR3 is TGTGCCAGCAGCAACGGAACTAGAATCCATTACGAGCAGTACTTC. It is translated as CASSNGTRIHYEQYF. This chain connects TRBV21-1 to TRBJ2-7; TRBD2 is the table's D call and was not checked against the DNA. TRBV21-1 has pseudogene status. The CDR3 runs 15 residues.

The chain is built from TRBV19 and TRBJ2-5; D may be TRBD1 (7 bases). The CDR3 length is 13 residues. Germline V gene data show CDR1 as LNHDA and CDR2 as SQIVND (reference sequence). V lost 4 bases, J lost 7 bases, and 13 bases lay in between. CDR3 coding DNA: TGTGCCAGTAGTACAAACAGGGGAGGGACCCAGTACTTC. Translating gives CASSTNRGGTQYF.

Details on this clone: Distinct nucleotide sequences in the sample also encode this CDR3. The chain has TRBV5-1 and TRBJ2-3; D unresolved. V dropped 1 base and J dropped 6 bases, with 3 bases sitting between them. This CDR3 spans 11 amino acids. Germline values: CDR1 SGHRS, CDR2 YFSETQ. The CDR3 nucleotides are TGCGCCAGCAGCTTGTTGGATACGCAGTATTTT. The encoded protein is CASSLLDTQYF.

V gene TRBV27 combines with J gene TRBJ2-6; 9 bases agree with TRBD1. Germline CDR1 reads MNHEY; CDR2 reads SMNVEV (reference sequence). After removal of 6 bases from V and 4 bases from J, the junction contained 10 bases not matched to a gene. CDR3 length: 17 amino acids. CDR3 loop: CASRDMGQGLGANVLTF. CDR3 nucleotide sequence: TGTGCCAGCAGGGATATGGGACAGGGCCTCGGGGCCAACGTCCTGACTTTC.

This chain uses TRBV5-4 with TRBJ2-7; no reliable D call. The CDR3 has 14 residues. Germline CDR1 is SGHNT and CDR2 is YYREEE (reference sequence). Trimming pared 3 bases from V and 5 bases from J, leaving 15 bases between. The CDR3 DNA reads TGTGCCAGCAGCTCAGACTCCAGAATCGACGAGCAGTACTTC. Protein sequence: CASSSDSRIDEQYF.

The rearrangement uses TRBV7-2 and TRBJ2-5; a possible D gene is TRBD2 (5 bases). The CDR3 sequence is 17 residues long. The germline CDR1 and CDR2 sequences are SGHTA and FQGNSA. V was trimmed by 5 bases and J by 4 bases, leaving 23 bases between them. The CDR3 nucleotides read TGTGCCAGCAGCCCCTCGGGGTCCCGGTCAAAAGGAGAGACCCAGTACTTC. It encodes CASSPSGSRSKGETQYF.

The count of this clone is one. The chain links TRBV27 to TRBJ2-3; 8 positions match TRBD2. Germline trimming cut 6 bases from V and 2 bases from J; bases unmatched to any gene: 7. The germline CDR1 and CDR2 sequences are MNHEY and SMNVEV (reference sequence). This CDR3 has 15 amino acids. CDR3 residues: CASRNIAGLTDTQYF. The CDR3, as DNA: TGTGCCAGCAGAAACATAGCGGGACTCACAGATACGCAGTATTTT.

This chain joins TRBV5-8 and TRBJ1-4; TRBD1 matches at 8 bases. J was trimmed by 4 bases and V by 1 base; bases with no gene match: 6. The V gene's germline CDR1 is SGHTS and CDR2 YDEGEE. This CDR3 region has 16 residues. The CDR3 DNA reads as TGTGCCAGCAGCTTGCGGGGGGACAGGATTAATGAAAAACTGTTTTTT. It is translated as CASSLRGDRINEKLFF.

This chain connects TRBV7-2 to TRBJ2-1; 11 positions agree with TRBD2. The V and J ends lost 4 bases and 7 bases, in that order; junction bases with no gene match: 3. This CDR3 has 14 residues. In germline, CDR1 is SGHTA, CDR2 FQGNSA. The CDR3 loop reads CASSSGLAENEQFF. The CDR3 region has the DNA TGTGCCAGCAGCTCGGGACTAGCGGAGAATGAGCAGTTCTTC.

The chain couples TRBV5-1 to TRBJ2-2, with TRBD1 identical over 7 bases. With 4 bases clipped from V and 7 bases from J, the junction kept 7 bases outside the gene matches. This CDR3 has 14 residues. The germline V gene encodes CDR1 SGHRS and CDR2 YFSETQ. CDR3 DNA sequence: TGCGCCAGCAGCCAGGGACAGTCGGTCGGGGAGCTGTTTTTT. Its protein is CASSQGQSVGELFF.

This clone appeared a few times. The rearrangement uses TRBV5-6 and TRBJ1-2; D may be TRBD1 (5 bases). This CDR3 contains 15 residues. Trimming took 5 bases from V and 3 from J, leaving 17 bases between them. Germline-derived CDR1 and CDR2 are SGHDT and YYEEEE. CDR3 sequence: CASSPIDRYDYGYTF. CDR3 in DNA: TGTGCCAGCAGTCCGATCGACAGATACGACTATGGCTACACCTTC.

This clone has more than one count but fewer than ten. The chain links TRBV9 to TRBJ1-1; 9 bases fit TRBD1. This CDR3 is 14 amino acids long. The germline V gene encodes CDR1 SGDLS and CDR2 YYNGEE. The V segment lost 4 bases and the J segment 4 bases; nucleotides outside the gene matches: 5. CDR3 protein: CASSYTGGSTEAFF. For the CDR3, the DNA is TGTGCCAGCAGCTACACAGGGGGCTCCACTGAAGCTTTCTTT.

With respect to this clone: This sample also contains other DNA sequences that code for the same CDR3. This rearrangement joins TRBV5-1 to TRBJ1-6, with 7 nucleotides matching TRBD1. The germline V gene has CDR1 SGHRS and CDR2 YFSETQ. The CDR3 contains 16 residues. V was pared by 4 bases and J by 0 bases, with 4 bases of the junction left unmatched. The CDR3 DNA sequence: TGCGCCAGCAGCCTCGGGGACAGCTCCTATAATTCACCCCTCCACTTT. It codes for CASSLGDSSYNSPLHF.

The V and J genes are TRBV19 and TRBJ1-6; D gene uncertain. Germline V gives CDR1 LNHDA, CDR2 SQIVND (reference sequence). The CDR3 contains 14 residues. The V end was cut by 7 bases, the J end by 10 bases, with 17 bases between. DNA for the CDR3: TGTGCCAGTATAGCAGACCCCGCGGGCTCACCCCTCCACTTT. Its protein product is CASIADPAGSPLHF. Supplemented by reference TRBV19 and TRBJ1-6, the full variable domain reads DGGITQSPKYLFRKEGQNVTLSCEQNLNHDAMYWYRQDPGQGLRLIYYSQIVNDFQKGDIAEGYSVSREKKESFPLTVTSAQKNPTAFYLCASIADPAGSPLHFGNGTRLTVT.

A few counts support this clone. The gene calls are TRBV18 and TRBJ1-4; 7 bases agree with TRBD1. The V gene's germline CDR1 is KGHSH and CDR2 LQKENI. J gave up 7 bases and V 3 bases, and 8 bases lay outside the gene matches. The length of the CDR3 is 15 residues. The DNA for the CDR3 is TGTGCCAGCTCACCTCGGGCAGGGGGATCTGAAAAACTGTTTTTT. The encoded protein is CASSPRAGGSEKLFF.

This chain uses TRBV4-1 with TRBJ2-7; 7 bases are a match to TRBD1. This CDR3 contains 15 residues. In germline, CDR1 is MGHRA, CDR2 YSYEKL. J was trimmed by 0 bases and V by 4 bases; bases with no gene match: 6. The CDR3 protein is CASSRATGSSYEQYF. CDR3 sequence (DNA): TGCGCCAGCAGCCGGGCGACAGGGAGCTCCTACGAGCAGTACTTC.

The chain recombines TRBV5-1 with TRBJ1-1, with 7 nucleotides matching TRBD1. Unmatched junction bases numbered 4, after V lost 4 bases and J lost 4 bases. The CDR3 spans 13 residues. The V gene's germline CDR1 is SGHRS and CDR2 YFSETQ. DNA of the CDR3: TGCGCCAGCAGCCCCCAGGGGGGCACTGAAGCTTTCTTT. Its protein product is CASSPQGGTEAFF.

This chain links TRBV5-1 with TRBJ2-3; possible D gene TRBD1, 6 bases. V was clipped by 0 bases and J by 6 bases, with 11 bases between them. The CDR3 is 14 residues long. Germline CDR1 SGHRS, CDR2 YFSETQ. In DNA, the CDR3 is TGCGCCAGCAGCTTGGGTGGACAGACGGATACGCAGTATTTT. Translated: CASSLGGQTDTQYF.

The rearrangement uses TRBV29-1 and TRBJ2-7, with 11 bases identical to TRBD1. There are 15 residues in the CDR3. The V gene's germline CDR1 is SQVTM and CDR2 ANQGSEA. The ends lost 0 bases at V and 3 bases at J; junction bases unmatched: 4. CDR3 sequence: CSVEDRGQGVYEQYF. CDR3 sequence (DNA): TGCAGCGTTGAAGATCGGGGACAGGGGGTCTACGAGCAGTACTTC.

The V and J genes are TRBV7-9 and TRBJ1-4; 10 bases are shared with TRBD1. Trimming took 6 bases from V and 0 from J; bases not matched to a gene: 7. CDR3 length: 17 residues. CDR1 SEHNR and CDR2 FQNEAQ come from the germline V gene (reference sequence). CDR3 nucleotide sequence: TGTGCCAGCAGAACGGACAGGGGGGGACCAACTAATGAAAAACTGTTTTTT. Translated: CASRTDRGGPTNEKLFF.

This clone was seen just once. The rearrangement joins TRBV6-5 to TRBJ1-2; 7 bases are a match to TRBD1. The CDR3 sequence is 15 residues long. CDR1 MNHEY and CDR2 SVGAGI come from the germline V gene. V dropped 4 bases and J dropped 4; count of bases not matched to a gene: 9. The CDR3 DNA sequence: TGTGCCAGCAGTTCGTCCGGGACAGATTTCTATGGCTACACCTTC. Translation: CASSSSGTDFYGYTF.

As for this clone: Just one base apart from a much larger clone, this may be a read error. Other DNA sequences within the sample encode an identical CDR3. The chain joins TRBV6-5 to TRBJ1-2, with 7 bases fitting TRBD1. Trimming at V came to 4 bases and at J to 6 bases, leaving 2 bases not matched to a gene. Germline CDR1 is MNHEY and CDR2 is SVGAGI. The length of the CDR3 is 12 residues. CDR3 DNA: TGTGCCAGCAGTTCGACAGGGAATGGCTACACCTTC. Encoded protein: CASSSTGNGYTF.

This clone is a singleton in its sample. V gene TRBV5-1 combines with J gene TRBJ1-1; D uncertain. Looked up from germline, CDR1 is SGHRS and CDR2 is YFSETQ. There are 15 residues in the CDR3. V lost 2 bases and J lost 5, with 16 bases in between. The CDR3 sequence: CASSLRRALGTEAFF. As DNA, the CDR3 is TGCGCCAGCAGCTTAAGAAGGGCTCTGGGTACTGAAGCTTTCTTT.

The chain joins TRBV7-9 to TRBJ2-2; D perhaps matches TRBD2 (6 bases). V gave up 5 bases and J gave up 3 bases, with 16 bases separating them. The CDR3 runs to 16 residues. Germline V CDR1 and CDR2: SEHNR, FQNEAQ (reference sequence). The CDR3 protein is CASSPRVGGDTGELFF. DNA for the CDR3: TGTGCCAGCAGCCCGCGCGTCGGGGGTGACACCGGGGAGCTGTTTTTT.

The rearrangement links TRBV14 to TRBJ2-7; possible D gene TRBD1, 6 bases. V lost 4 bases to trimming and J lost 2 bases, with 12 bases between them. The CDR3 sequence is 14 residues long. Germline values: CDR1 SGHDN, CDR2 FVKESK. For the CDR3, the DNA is TGTGCCAGCAGCCCTGGGGGCCTAGCCTACGAGCAGTACTTC. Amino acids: CASSPGGLAYEQYF. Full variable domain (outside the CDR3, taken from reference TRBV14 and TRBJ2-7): EAGVTQFPSHSVIEKGQTVTLRCDPISGHDNLYWYRRVMGKEIKFLLHFVKESKQDESGMPNNRFLAERTGGTYSTLKVQPAELEDSGVYFCASSPGGLAYEQYFGPGTRLTVT.

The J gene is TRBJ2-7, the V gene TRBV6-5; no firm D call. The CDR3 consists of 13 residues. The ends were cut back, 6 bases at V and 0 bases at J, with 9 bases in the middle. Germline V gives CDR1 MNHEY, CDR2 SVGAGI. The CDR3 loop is CASSFRSSYEQYF. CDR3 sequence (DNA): TGTGCCAGCAGCTTCAGGAGCTCCTACGAGCAGTACTTC.

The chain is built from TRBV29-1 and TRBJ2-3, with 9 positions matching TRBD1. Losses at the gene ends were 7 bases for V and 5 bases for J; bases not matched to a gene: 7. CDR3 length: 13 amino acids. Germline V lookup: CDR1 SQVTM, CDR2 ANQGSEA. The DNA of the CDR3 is TGCAGCGGCACAGGGGGCCTGCGAGATACGCAGTATTTT. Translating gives CSGTGGLRDTQYF.

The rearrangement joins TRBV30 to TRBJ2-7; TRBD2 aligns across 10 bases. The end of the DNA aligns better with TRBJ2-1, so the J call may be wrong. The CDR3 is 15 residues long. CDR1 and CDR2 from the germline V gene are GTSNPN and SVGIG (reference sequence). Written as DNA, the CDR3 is TGTGCCTGGGGTGGGGGACTAGCGAGGTACAATGAGCAGTTCTTC. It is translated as CAWGGGLARYNEQFF.